This T cell receptor (beta chain) appears in the sequencing data of a study of CD8 T cells in ankylosing spondylitis. Study-wide findings and caveats: What seemed typical of ankylosing spondylitis blood was a TCR beta motif built from eight highly homologous variants.

Germline CDR1 LGHDT, CDR2 YNNKEL (reference sequence). The CDR3 runs to 15 residues. The V end lost 3 bases, the J end lost 4 bases, and 12 bases lay between the germline ends. As concerns this clonotype: Its antigen remains unknown.

TCRdb reprocessed the 5' RACE reads via MiXCR and lists one record per CDR3 protein. The table shows 100,000 to 150,000 distinct CDR3 sequences, with roughly a sixth occurring only once. Sequenced sample: blood, either unsorted or a sorted T cell fraction (not recorded which). This clonotype originated in a male donor with ankylosing spondylitis. The rearrangement uses TRBV3-1 and TRBJ2-2; D gene ambiguous. In DNA form, the CDR3 reads TGTGCCAGCAGCCAGATTCGAGGTTCCACCGGGGAGCTGTTTTTT. Protein: CASSQIRGSTGELFF.